Sequencing of this TCR beta chain was carried out in a study of blood T cell repertoires in COVID-19. Trimming at V came to 6 bases and at J to 6 bases, leaving 11 bases not matched to a gene. The CDR3 spans 16 residues. Germline V gene lookup returns CDR1 MDHEN and CDR2 SYDVKM. This clone has a single count. Participant-reported clinical history was the basis for cohort assignment. Cohort 3 donors were reported recovered after two negative PCRs, clearance, or symptom resolution. Source study methods: Nucleated cell counts were estimated from reference gene primer amplification. TCRdb's copy holds only in-frame clones and misses some; the assay was immunoSEQ multiplex PCR. V and J calls and clone size come straight from that table; D and trimming were deduced from the DNA. The table lists roughly 250,000 clones, around 87% of them singletons.

The chain links TRBV28 to TRBJ2-3; 11 nucleotides match TRBD1. Sample: PBMCs or T cells enriched from blood (not recorded which). This TCR came from a woman aged 50 to 60 who had recovered from COVID-19. The CDR3 bases are TGTGCCAGCAGCTTACCCGGGACAGGGGGAGTTGATACGCAGTATTTT. Translated, it gives CASSLPGTGGVDTQYF.